This T cell receptor beta chain was identified in a study of blood T cell repertoires in COVID-19. Turning to the study itself: Both acute and convalescent COVID-19 samples were obtained from the United States, Italy and Spain. PBMCs, B-cell-depleted T cells, or T cells provided the cDNA or gDNA that made up the material.

Original processing methods: Nucleated cell counts were estimated from reference gene primer amplification. The assay was immunoSEQ multiplex PCR, and TCRdb's table has in-frame clones only and misses some. The DNA gave D and trimming, while V, J and clone size come from that table. Among about 190,000 clones listed, 88% were seen once. Trimming left V 3 bases short and J 7 bases short, with 10 bases between. The CDR3 is made up of 13 amino acids. CDR1 and CDR2 from the germline V gene are LGHNT and FRNRAP. Sequenced material: peripheral blood. This sequence originates from a woman aged 40 to 50 who had recovered from COVID-19. The V gene is TRBV12-5, the J gene TRBJ1-5, with D possibly being TRBD1 (6 bases). The CDR3: CASGFEQGQPQHF. The CDR3 DNA reads as TGTGCTAGTGGTTTCGAGCAGGGGCAGCCCCAGCATTTT.